This T cell receptor (beta chain) was retrieved from a study of tumor and adjacent non-tumor tissue in lung cancer. About the study: The patients, roughly 10 men and 5 women, were about 31 to 85 with stage I to III disease. Overall study findings and caveats: Normal lung showed higher cumulative top 100 clone frequency than tumor. Patients with more diverse tumor TCRs had worse survival. Compared with tumor, normal lung showed significantly lower TCR diversity.

On this clonotype itself: No antigen is known for it. Its ends do not fully match the called genes, so a read error is possible.

The template was RNA from unsorted bulk tissue. Three rounds of nested PCR, following a modified ARM-PCR protocol, produced the TCRbeta library. TCRdb recomputed calls from the multiplex PCR reads with MiXCR, one row per CDR3 protein. The sample has some 99,000 distinct CDR3 sequences, roughly 80% seen once. This CDR3 region has 11 residues. Germline CDR1 and CDR2: MNHEY and SVGAGI. The sequence was obtained from a woman in her sixties with non-small cell lung cancer. The sequencing input was lung tumor tissue. The chain employs TRBV6-5 and TRBJ2-7; a weak D match, TRBD2 (6 bases). The CDR3 sequence is CASLEGGLVNF. CDR3 coding DNA: TGTGCCAGCCTGGAGGGCGGTCTAGTTAACTTC.